This T cell receptor beta chain comes out of a study of brain T cells in children with intractable seizures. General study findings and limits: Only CDR3 sequence similarity suggested viral specificity, without known HCMV serostatus. Clones missing pre-surgery may reflect undersampling of that blood sample.

CDR1 and CDR2 (germline): SNHLY, FYNNEI. V lost 7 bases and J lost 0, with 12 bases in between. The CDR3 contains 14 residues. Assay: immunoSEQ multiplex PCR; the TCRdb copy retains only in-frame clones and omits some. The sample lists 340,000 or so clones, 93% occurring once. This sample's time point: blood from clinic visit 5 months post-surgery; TSC patient then seizure free. Sequencing was limited to surgery cases with top T cell transcript signatures in brain tissue. Pre-surgery treatment included at least one anti-epileptic drug. In regard to this clone: The antigen is undetermined.

The chain joins TRBV2 to TRBJ1-2; a possible D gene is TRBD1 (5 bases). This receptor was identified in a boy in the first two years of life with tuberous sclerosis and intractable seizures. Sequences were derived from peripheral blood, sampled approximately 5 months after surgery. In DNA, the CDR3 is TGTGCCAGCAACGGGGGGAGTCCTAACTATGGCTACACCTTC. As protein: CASNGGSPNYGYTF.